The 15 T cell receptor beta chains listed next were all sequenced from one sample in a study of blood T cells in healthy people across ages. A sample-barcoded 5' primer and a J-beta primer mix were used in a second PCR of roughly 6 to 11 cycles. In TCRdb, the 5' RACE reads were re-called with MiXCR into one record per CDR3 protein. The sample holds roughly 2 million distinct CDR3 sequences, about 50% seen once. The sample was blood. The receptors originated from a woman aged 40-49 years in good health.

This sequence joins TRBV28 and TRBJ2-1; TRBD1 agrees at 8 bases. The J call may be incorrect, as the DNA end agrees better with TRBJ2-7. Per germline, CDR1 MDHEN and CDR2 SYDVKM. The CDR3 runs 14 residues. CDR3: CASSVRTGYNEQYF. DNA of the CDR3: TGTGCCAGCAGTGTACGGACAGGGTACAATGAGCAGTACTTC.

V is TRBV12-3 or TRBV12-4 and J is TRBJ1-5; D perhaps matches TRBD1 (5 bases). Trimming took 5 bases from V and 2 from J, leaving 19 bases between them. The CDR3 has 17 residues. The CDR3 spells CASSPGGTGRGNQPQHF. The DNA for the CDR3 is TGTGCCAGCAGTCCCGGCGGGACGGGGAGGGGCAATCAGCCCCAGCATTTT.

This clonotype came up a few times. The chain links TRBV6-5 to TRBJ2-7, with D possibly TRBD2 on 5 matching bases. Trimming removed 0 bases from V and 1 base from J, with 10 bases in between. Germline-derived CDR1 and CDR2 are MNHEY and SVGAGI. There are 15 residues in the CDR3. CDR3 amino acids: CASSYSGDPSYEQYF. CDR3 nucleotide sequence: TGTGCCAGCAGTTACTCGGGAGACCCGTCCTACGAGCAGTACTTC.

This clonotype turned up a few times. V and J are TRBV5-1 and TRBJ2-3; perhaps TRBD1 as D (6 bases). This CDR3 has 15 residues. Deletions cut 5 bases from V and 2 bases from J, with 15 bases between. Per germline, CDR1 SGHRS and CDR2 YFSETQ. The CDR3 here is CASSPTGYDTDTQYF. CDR3 DNA: TGCGCCAGCAGTCCCACAGGGTACGACACAGATACGCAGTATTTT.

The chain is built from TRBV6-2 or TRBV6-3 and TRBJ1-2, with D tentatively TRBD1 (5 bases). Trimming stripped 4 bases from V and 4 bases from J, with 13 bases between. The CDR3 has 14 residues. In germline, CDR1 is MNHEY, CDR2 SVGEGT. The CDR3 sequence is CASSWGIGTYGYTF. The DNA of the CDR3 is TGTGCCAGCAGTTGGGGGATAGGGACCTATGGCTACACCTTC.

The V gene is TRBV7-2, the J gene TRBJ2-5, with 10 bases matching TRBD1. Germline V CDR1 and CDR2: SGHTA, FQGNSA. This CDR3 spans 17 amino acids. The V and J ends lost 4 bases and 11 bases, in that order; junction bases with no gene match: 19. CDR3 protein: CASSSPGQGIRTYGQYF. CDR3 bases: TGTGCCAGCAGCTCACCGGGACAGGGGATTCGAACCTACGGGCAGTACTTC.

This clonotype came up a few times. J is TRBJ2-1 and V is TRBV5-1, with a possible D match to TRBD1 (6 bases). The CDR3 length is 13 residues. Trimming removed 0 bases from V and 10 bases from J, with 11 bases in between. Germline assignment: CDR1 SGHRS and CDR2 YFSETQ. Here the CDR3 reads CASSLDRAYEQFF. For the CDR3, the DNA is TGCGCCAGCAGCTTGGACAGGGCCTACGAGCAGTTCTTC.

V is TRBV10-1 and J is TRBJ2-6, with a weak D call TRBD1 (6 bases). CDR3 length equals 15 residues. Germline values: CDR1 WNHNN, CDR2 SYGVQD (reference sequence). Trimming took off 8 bases at V and 1 base at J, with 12 bases between the two ends. CDR3 loop: CASGKGGSGANVLTF. The CDR3 DNA follows: TGCGCCAGCGGTAAAGGGGGTTCTGGGGCCAACGTCCTGACTTTC.

Only a few counts were recorded for this clonotype. For the CDR3, the DNA is TGCGCCAGCAGCCAAGATGCTGGGACAGGGGTTAATGGCTACACCTTC. It translates to CASSQDAGTGVNGYTF. This sequence joins TRBV4-3 and TRBJ1-2, with TRBD1 matching over 10 bases. CDR1 and CDR2 from the germline V gene are LGHNA and YSLEER. J gave up 6 bases and V 0 bases, and 7 bases lay outside the gene matches. The CDR3 loop spans 16 amino acids.

The sample holds one count of this clonotype. The chain joins TRBV9 to TRBJ2-5; 12 bases are a match to TRBD2. This CDR3 is 17 amino acids long. V was pared by 3 bases and J by 5 bases, with 11 bases of the junction left unmatched. CDR1 and CDR2 (germline): SGDLS, YYNGEE. The CDR3 sequence: CASSARDLAGGPETQYF. The CDR3 DNA follows: TGTGCCAGCAGCGCCCGAGACCTAGCGGGGGGGCCCGAGACCCAGTACTTC.

The rearrangement links TRBV19 to TRBJ1-2; D uncertain. Germline V lookup: CDR1 LNHDA, CDR2 SQIVND (reference sequence). The CDR3 spans 13 residues. The ends were cut back, 6 bases at V and 2 bases at J, with 10 bases in the middle. The CDR3, as DNA: TGTGCCAGTAGGGAAAAGGCGAACTATGGCTACACCTTC. Protein product: CASREKANYGYTF.

The chain has TRBV4-3 and TRBJ2-7; possibly TRBD1 for D (5 bases). V was trimmed by 0 bases and J by 6 bases, leaving 18 bases between them. The CDR3 contains 16 residues. CDR1 and CDR2 (germline): LGHNA, YSLEER. This CDR3 reads CASSQEGAGLSFEQYF. Written as DNA, the CDR3 is TGCGCCAGCAGCCAAGAAGGGGCAGGGTTATCTTTCGAGCAGTACTTC.

The V call is TRBV20-1, the J call TRBJ2-2; D remains ambiguous. Per germline, CDR1 DFQATT and CDR2 SNEGSKA (reference sequence). The V gene lost 5 bases and the J gene lost 7 bases, with 8 bases spanning the gap. CDR3 length equals 11 residues. This CDR3 is CSAGDDGELFF. The CDR3, as DNA: TGCAGTGCTGGGGATGACGGGGAGCTGTTTTTT.

This clonotype was picked up a small number of times. The rearrangement joins TRBV5-1 to TRBJ2-1; the D gene could be TRBD1 or TRBD2 (6 bases each). This CDR3 has 15 residues. Germline lookup yields CDR1 SGHRS and CDR2 YFSETQ. Trimming took 0 bases from V and 5 from J, leaving 12 bases between them. CDR3: CASSLVPGADNEQFF. The DNA for the CDR3 is TGCGCCAGCAGCTTGGTTCCGGGGGCCGACAATGAGCAGTTCTTC.

This clonotype was counted between two and nine times. The chain couples TRBV25-1 to TRBJ2-3, with D possibly TRBD2 on 5 matching bases. Per germline, CDR1 MGHDK and CDR2 SYGVNS. The CDR3 has 14 amino acids. The V and J ends lost 2 bases and 0 bases respectively, with 6 bases between them. This chain's CDR3 is CASSEPGSTDTQYF. In DNA form, the CDR3 reads TGTGCCAGCAGTGAACCGGGGAGCACAGATACGCAGTATTTT.